These 31 T cell receptor beta chains came from one sample sequenced in a study of T cells in Graves' hyperthyroidism and ophthalmopathy. There were TCR beta CDR3 regions amplified from RNA transcripts. The TCR CDR3 first-round RT-PCR relied on the HTBI primer set. TCRdb reanalysed the multiplex PCR reads using MiXCR and keeps one entry per CDR3 protein. The sample has 500,000 to 750,000 distinct CDR3 sequences, around 46% seen once. The sequencing input was peripheral blood or thyroid tissue (not recorded which). These receptors were taken from a woman under 30 with Graves' hyperthyroidism.

This clonotype was seen at least ten times. V usage is TRBV12-5 and J usage is TRBJ1-4; D is uncertain. Trimming left V 0 bases short and J 1 base short, with 9 bases between. This CDR3 spans 16 amino acids. Germline CDR1 and CDR2: LGHNT and FRNRAP. The CDR3 loop is CASGLVAGQTNEKLFF. The CDR3 DNA follows: TGTGCTAGTGGTTTGGTAGCCGGGCAAACTAATGAAAAACTGTTTTTT.

There are many counts of this clonotype. V and J are TRBV12-3 or TRBV12-4 and TRBJ1-1; D is unclear. The CDR3 is 11 residues long. V shed 6 bases and J shed 5 bases, with 7 bases lying between them. The CDR3 DNA is TGTGCCAGCAGATCGTGGACTGAAGCTTTCTTT. It yields the protein CASRSWTEAFF.

V and J are TRBV7-2 and TRBJ2-5, with 14 bases matching TRBD2. V dropped 4 bases and J dropped 5; count of bases not matched to a gene: 9. Germline V CDR1 and CDR2: SGHTA, FQGNSA. This CDR3 is built from 17 residues. In nucleotides, the CDR3 is TGTGCCAGCAGCTGGCGGGGGACTAGCGGGAGCGAGGAGACCCAGTACTTC. It codes for CASSWRGTSGSEETQYF.

This chain connects TRBV7-2 to TRBJ2-7; 9 bases are a match to TRBD1. J was trimmed by 7 bases and V by 5 bases; bases with no gene match: 12. The CDR3 is 15 amino acids. CDR1 and CDR2 from the germline V gene are SGHTA and FQGNSA. CDR3 protein: CASSTDRGSYNEQYF. Here the CDR3 DNA reads TGTGCCAGCAGCACGGACAGGGGCAGCTACAATGAGCAGTACTTC.

This chain links TRBV7-9 with TRBJ1-6; 8 bases agree with TRBD1. The germline V gene encodes CDR1 SEHNR and CDR2 FQNEAQ (reference sequence). The CDR3 is made up of 15 amino acids. V shed 5 bases and J 9 bases; nucleotides not matched to a gene: 9. The CDR3 coding sequence is TGTGCCAGCAGCCCCGAAGGACAGGGAAGTTCACCCCTCCACTTT. It encodes CASSPEGQGSSPLHF. Full variable domain (remainder filled in from reference TRBV7-9 and TRBJ1-6): DTGVSQNPRHKITKRGQNVTFRCDPISEHNRLYWYRQTLGQGPEFLTYFQNEAQLEKSRLLSDRFSAERPKGSFSTLEIQRTEQGDSAMYLCASSPEGQGSSPLHFGNGTRLTVT.

Ten or more counts support this clonotype. V usage is TRBV10-3 and J usage is TRBJ2-3; maybe TRBD1 (6 bases). This CDR3 region has 12 residues. Deletions cut 6 bases from V and 4 bases from J, with 8 bases between. Germline CDR1 reads ENHRY; CDR2 reads SYGVKD. The CDR3 reads CAISAGADTQYF. CDR3 nucleotide sequence: TGTGCCATCAGCGCAGGGGCAGATACGCAGTATTTT.

The rearrangement joins TRBV29-1 to TRBJ1-4; D remains unclear. Germline V gene sequence: CDR1 SQVTM, CDR2 ANQGSEA. The V and J ends lost 4 bases and 7 bases respectively, with 19 bases between them. This CDR3 contains 15 residues. CDR3 in amino acids: CSVVSVDRLVEKLFF. The CDR3 nucleotides are TGCAGCGTTGTGTCGGTGGATCGTCTTGTTGAAAAACTGTTTTTT.

The chain couples TRBV3-1 to TRBJ1-4; D is unclear. CDR1 is LGHDT, CDR2 YNNKEL, per germline (reference sequence). This CDR3 spans 14 amino acids. V was shortened by 4 bases and J by 4 bases, with 10 bases between the two germline ends. CDR3 in DNA: TGTGCCAGCAGCCGCGTCAGATATAATGAAAAACTGTTTTTT. Its protein product is CASSRVRYNEKLFF.

This clonotype has only a few counts. The V gene is TRBV4-2, the J gene TRBJ1-4; D is undetermined. Trimming cost V 5 bases and J 4 bases, with 20 bases left between them. Germline lookup yields CDR1 LGHNA and CDR2 YNFKEQ. CDR3 length: 17 amino acids. In DNA, the CDR3 is TGTGCCAGCAGCTCCCCCATCTCCCGGCGGATTAATGAAAAACTGTTTTTT. Encoded protein: CASSSPISRRINEKLFF.

This clonotype appeared a few times. This sequence joins TRBV7-9 and TRBJ2-2; maybe TRBD1 (5 bases). CDR1 is SEHNR, CDR2 FQNEAQ, per germline (reference sequence). This CDR3 region has 15 residues. Trimming removed 2 bases at V and 5 bases at J, with 12 bases between. The CDR3 region is CASSLPQGRTGELFF. The CDR3 DNA is TGTGCCAGCAGCTTACCGCAGGGAAGGACCGGGGAGCTGTTTTTT.

This clonotype was observed many times. The gene calls are TRBV2 and TRBJ2-7; no clear D gene. Germline CDR1 SNHLY, CDR2 FYNNEI. The CDR3 covers 11 residues. V was trimmed by 4 bases and J by 9 bases, leaving 10 bases between them. The CDR3 spells CASSVAIGQYF. In nucleotides, the CDR3 is TGTGCCAGCAGTGTTGCTATAGGGCAGTACTTC.

The CDR3 coding sequence is TGTGCCAGCAGTTTCAGGACAGGGGGTGGGGCCAACGTCCTGACTTTC. Encoded protein: CASSFRTGGGANVLTF. This chain links TRBV7-2 with TRBJ2-6; 10 nucleotides line up with TRBD1. Trimming cost V 6 bases and J 3 bases; bases outside gene matches: 5. This CDR3 is 16 amino acids long. Per germline, CDR1 SGHTA and CDR2 FQGNSA.

The gene calls are TRBV6-2 or TRBV6-3 and TRBJ2-7; TRBD2 matches 7 bases. This CDR3 is 16 amino acids long. The V gene end was trimmed by 4 bases and the J gene end by 0 bases; junction bases not matched to a gene: 9. Germline-derived CDR1 and CDR2 are MNHEY and SVGEGT. The CDR3 reads CASSFGASGSSYEQYF. CDR3 in DNA: TGTGCCAGCAGTTTTGGGGCTAGCGGTAGCTCCTACGAGCAGTACTTC.

As for this clonotype: Possible read error: a much larger clone is one base away. The gene calls are TRBV6-4 and TRBJ2-2, with 7 bases identical to TRBD2. CDR1 is MRHNA and CDR2 is SNTAGT in the germline V gene. This CDR3 is built from 18 residues. The CDR3 coding sequence is TGTGCCAGCAGTCCTACGCCCTGGCGGGAAGGGACCGGCGGGGGGCTGTTTTTT. Translating gives CASSPTPWREGTGGGLFF.

This clonotype was counted many times. The chain joins TRBV6-1 to TRBJ1-6; D is uncertain. V was cut by 2 bases and J by 6 bases, with 14 bases left in between. The CDR3 runs 16 residues. CDR1 is MNHNS, CDR2 SASEGT, per germline. CDR3 in DNA: TGTGCCAGCAGTGAACCACGCTACGGCTTTAATTCACCCCTCCACTTT. As protein: CASSEPRYGFNSPLHF.

The chain joins TRBV6-1 to TRBJ1-4, with 9 nucleotides matching TRBD1. The CDR3 consists of 15 residues. Germline V gene data show CDR1 as MNHNS and CDR2 as SASEGT. The trim removed 10 bases at V and 0 bases at J, leaving 6 bases unmatched. Here the CDR3 reads CATIRDRATNEKLFF. DNA of the CDR3: TGTGCCACCATCCGGGACAGGGCAACTAATGAAAAACTGTTTTTT.

This clonotype was counted ten times or more. The chain carries TRBV20-1 and TRBJ1-1; D call uncertain. Germline V CDR1 and CDR2: DFQATT, SNEGSKA (reference sequence). Trimming removed 6 bases from V and 1 base from J, with 9 bases in between. The CDR3 totals 12 residues. CDR3 region: CSARDPNTEAFF. The CDR3 bases are TGCAGTGCCCGTGACCCGAACACTGAAGCTTTCTTT.

This clonotype was observed many times. The chain uses TRBV6-1 and TRBJ1-6, with 7 bases that match TRBD1. Losses at the gene ends were 4 bases for V and 6 bases for J; bases not matched to a gene: 3. This CDR3 is built from 14 residues. From germline, CDR1 is MNHNS and CDR2 SASEGT. The CDR3 reads CASSGPGGNSPLHF. The DNA for the CDR3 is TGTGCCAGCAGTGGGCCAGGGGGTAATTCACCCCTCCACTTT.

With regard to this clonotype: A much more abundant neighbour one base away suggests this may be a read error. The chain couples TRBV10-3 to TRBJ1-4; tentatively, D is TRBD1 (6 bases). The CDR3 runs to 15 residues. The V gene lost 6 bases and the J gene lost 8 bases, with 19 bases spanning the gap. Germline-derived CDR1 and CDR2 are ENHRY and SYGVKD. Here the CDR3 DNA reads TGTGCCATCAGCCAGAGGGGGGCGACGAGGGAAAAACTGTTTTTT. Protein product: CAISQRGATREKLFF.

V usage is TRBV2 and J usage is TRBJ1-2; D ambiguous. Germline V gives CDR1 SNHLY, CDR2 FYNNEI. This CDR3 spans 15 amino acids. Trimming shortened V by 6 bases and J by 8 bases, and 22 bases separated the two germline ends. CDR3 bases: TGTGCCAGCAGGACGGACGGCAACCTCGGGGAAGGCTACACCTTC. Translation: CASRTDGNLGEGYTF.

This clonotype was recorded many times. The J gene is TRBJ2-7, the V gene TRBV6-5; 12 positions match TRBD2. The length of the CDR3 is 15 residues. CDR1 is MNHEY and CDR2 is SVGAGI in the germline V gene. V was clipped by 0 bases and J by 4 bases; unmatched bases: 1. DNA of the CDR3: TGTGCCAGCAGTTACTCCACTAGCGGGAGGTACGAGCAGTACTTC. Translating it yields CASSYSTSGRYEQYF.

Ten or more counts support this clonotype. The chain has TRBV6-1 and TRBJ1-1; 8 bases line up with TRBD1. Per the germline V gene, CDR1 is MNHNS and CDR2 is SASEGT. V lost 10 bases to trimming and J lost 5 bases; unmatched junction nucleotides: 9. The CDR3 is 13 amino acids. The CDR3 loop is CAIPTGEVTEAFF. CDR3 nucleotides: TGTGCCATACCGACAGGGGAAGTTACTGAAGCTTTCTTT.

The chain joins TRBV10-3 to TRBJ2-3; 10 bases agree with TRBD2. This CDR3 has 15 residues. CDR1 and CDR2 (germline): ENHRY, SYGVKD. V was pared by 7 bases and J by 6 bases, with 10 bases of the junction left unmatched. DNA for the CDR3: TGTGCCATCATGTCGGGGCTAGCGGGAGCGGATACGCAGTATTTT. It codes for CAIMSGLAGADTQYF.

The table lists this clonotype with a few counts. J is TRBJ2-2 and V is TRBV20-1; 16 bases align to TRBD2. V was clipped by 6 bases and J by 6 bases; unmatched bases: 7. CDR3 length equals 16 residues. Germline-derived CDR1 and CDR2 are DFQATT and SNEGSKA (reference sequence). CDR3 bases: TGCAGTGCACCGGGACTAGCGGGAGGGGGGGCCGGGGAGCTGTTTTTT. It translates to CSAPGLAGGGAGELFF.

This sequence joins TRBV7-9 and TRBJ2-2; 8 bases align to TRBD1. Germline V gene data show CDR1 as SEHNR and CDR2 as FQNEAQ (reference sequence). The CDR3 is 16 amino acids. V lost 5 bases, J lost 2 bases, and 7 bases stayed unmatched. CDR3 residues: CASSPRTGPNTGELFF. CDR3 DNA sequence: TGTGCCAGCAGCCCACGGACAGGGCCCAACACCGGGGAGCTGTTTTTT.

The rearrangement joins TRBV20-1 to TRBJ1-3; 12 bases map to TRBD1. V lost 4 bases, J lost 8 bases, and 3 bases stayed unmatched. Germline CDR1 is DFQATT and CDR2 is SNEGSKA (reference sequence). The CDR3 is made up of 13 amino acids. The CDR3 region is CSATGQGADTIYF. CDR3 DNA sequence: TGCAGTGCTACGGGACAGGGGGCCGACACCATATATTTT.

This chain uses TRBV10-3 with TRBJ2-7; D tentatively fits TRBD1 or TRBD2 (5 bases each). The CDR3 totals 12 residues. V gave up 7 bases and J gave up 6 bases, with 13 bases separating them. CDR1 and CDR2 (germline): ENHRY, SYGVKD. CDR3 sequence reads: CAITGEQGEQYF. CDR3 nucleotide sequence: TGTGCCATCACTGGGGAGCAGGGCGAGCAGTACTTC.

The chain carries TRBV30 and TRBJ1-1; no clear D. Germline values: CDR1 GTSNPN, CDR2 SVGIG (reference sequence). Trimming took off 1 base at V and 6 bases at J, with 9 bases between the two ends. The CDR3 totals 12 residues. The CDR3 loop is CAWSAGGPEAFF. CDR3 in DNA: TGTGCCTGGAGTGCCGGAGGGCCTGAAGCTTTCTTT.

V usage is TRBV9 and J usage is TRBJ2-1; TRBD2 matches at 8 bases. This CDR3 comprises 17 residues. J gave up 0 bases and V 2 bases, and 7 bases lay outside the gene matches. Germline V gene sequence: CDR1 SGDLS, CDR2 YYNGEE. CDR3 in DNA: TGTGCCAGCAGCGTTTACGGGACTAGTGCCTCCTACAATGAGCAGTTCTTC. Its translation: CASSVYGTSASYNEQFF.

This clonotype was seen at least ten times. The chain joins TRBV7-9 to TRBJ2-5; 9 nucleotides line up with TRBD2. CDR3 length: 16 residues. Trimming removed 0 bases from V and 5 bases from J; junction bases left unmatched: 7. Looked up from germline, CDR1 is SEHNR and CDR2 is FQNEAQ (reference sequence). In nucleotides, the CDR3 is TGTGCCAGCAGCTTAGCGCTAGCGGGACCGGAGGAGACCCAGTACTTC. It encodes CASSLALAGPEETQYF.

Concerning this clonotype: This may be a read error, as it is one base from a much larger clone. The chain links TRBV20-1 to TRBJ2-2; 9 nucleotides align to TRBD2. CDR3 length: 16 amino acids. CDR1 and CDR2 from the germline V gene are DFQATT and SNEGSKA (reference sequence). The CDR3 region is CSARVVSGSITGKLFF. The CDR3 nucleotides read TGCAGTGCTAGAGTAGTTAGCGGGAGTATCACCGGGAAGCTGTTTTTT.